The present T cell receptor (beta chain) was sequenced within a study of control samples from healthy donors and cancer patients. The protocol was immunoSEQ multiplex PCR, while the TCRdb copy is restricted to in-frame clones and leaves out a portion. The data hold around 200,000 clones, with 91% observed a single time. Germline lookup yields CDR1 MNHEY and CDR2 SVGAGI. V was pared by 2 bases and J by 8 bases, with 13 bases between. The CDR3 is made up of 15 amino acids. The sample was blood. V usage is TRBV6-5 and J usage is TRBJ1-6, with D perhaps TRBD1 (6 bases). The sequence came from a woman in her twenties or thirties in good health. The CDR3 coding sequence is TGTGCCAGCAGTTACCGGACAGAAGCTCATTCACCCCTCCACTTT. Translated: CASSYRTEAHSPLHF.